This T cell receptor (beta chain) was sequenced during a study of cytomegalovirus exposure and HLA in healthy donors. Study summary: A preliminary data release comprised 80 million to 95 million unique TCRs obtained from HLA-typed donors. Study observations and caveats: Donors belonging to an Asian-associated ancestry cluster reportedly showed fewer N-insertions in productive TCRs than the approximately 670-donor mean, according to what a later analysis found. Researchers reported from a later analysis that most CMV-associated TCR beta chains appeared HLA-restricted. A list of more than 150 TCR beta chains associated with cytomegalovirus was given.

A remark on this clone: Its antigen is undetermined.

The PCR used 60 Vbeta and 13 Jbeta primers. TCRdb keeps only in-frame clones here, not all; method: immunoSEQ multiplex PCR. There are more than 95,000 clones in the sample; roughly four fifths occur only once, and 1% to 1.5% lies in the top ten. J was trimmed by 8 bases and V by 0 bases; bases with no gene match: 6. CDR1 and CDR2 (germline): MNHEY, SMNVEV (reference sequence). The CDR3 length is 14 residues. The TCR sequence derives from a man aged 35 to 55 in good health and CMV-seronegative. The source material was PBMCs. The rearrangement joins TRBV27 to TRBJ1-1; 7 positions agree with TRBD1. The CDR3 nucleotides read TGTGCCAGCAGTTTATCGGCGGGACAGACCGAAGCTTTCTTT. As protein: CASSLSAGQTEAFF.